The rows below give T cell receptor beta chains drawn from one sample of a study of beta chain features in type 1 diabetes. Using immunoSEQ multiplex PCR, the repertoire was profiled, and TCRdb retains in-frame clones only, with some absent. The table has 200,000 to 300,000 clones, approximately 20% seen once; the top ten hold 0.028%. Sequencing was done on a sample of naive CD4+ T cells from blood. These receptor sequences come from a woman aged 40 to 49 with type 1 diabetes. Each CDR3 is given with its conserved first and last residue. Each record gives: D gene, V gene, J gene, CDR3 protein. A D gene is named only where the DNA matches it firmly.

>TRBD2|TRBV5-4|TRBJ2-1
CASSAPTGTSGLKLNEQFF
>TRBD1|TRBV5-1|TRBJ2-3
CASSLGDRVTDTQYF
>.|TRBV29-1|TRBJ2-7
CSVRLGYEQYF
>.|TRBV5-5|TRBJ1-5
CASTPQVSNQPQHF
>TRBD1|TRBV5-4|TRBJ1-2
CASSFGRDRGNYGYTF
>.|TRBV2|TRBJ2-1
CASSGLRPGGEQFF
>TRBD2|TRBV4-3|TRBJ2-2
CASSQGNSGRTGELFF
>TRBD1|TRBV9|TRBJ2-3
CASSGGDRGDVTQYF
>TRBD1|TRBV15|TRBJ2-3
CATSIALRGRGSDTQYF
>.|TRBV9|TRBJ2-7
CASSPRGSSQQYF
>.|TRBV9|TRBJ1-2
CASSVEDGLNYGYTF
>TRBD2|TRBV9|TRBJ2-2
CASSAPGLAGGPDGELFF
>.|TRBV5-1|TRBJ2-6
CASSFRIGEARVLTF
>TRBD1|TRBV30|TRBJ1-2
CASSQGANGYTF
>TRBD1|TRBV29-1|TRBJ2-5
CSVRRTGRMETQYF